This T cell receptor beta chain appears in the sequencing data of a study of cytomegalovirus exposure and HLA in healthy donors. Study-wide results and limits: Accurate prediction of most subjects' HLA-A and HLA-B alleles from TCR beta sequences was reported. In a later analysis, CMV-associated beta chains were mostly HLA-associated, it appeared.

PCR employed 60 Vbeta and 13 Jbeta primers. Only in-frame clones appear in the TCRdb table, and some are missing; sequencing was by immunoSEQ multiplex PCR. The table has under 150,000 clones, around 78% seen once. This clone has only a few counts. Its antigen remains unidentified. The length of the CDR3 is 14 residues. V lost 4 bases, J lost 5 bases, and 5 bases stayed unmatched. Per the germline V gene, CDR1 is SGDLS and CDR2 is YYNGEE. The receptor was derived from a woman younger than 45 in good health and CMV-seropositive. Material for sequencing was PBMCs. The chain joins TRBV9 to TRBJ1-5; 8 nucleotides agree with TRBD1. The CDR3 DNA reads TGTGCCAGCAGCCAGGACAGGGTGCATCAGCCCCAGCATTTT. Translation gives CASSQDRVHQPQHF.